Below, 2 T cell receptor beta chains from the same sample are listed, as sequenced in a study of blood T cell repertoires in COVID-19. Measured with immunoSEQ multiplex PCR; TCRdb has only the in-frame clones, and not every one. The sample yields 150,000 to 200,000 clones, about 80% seen once. Specimen: peripheral blood. These receptors all stem from a human donor in a cohort sampled during active COVID-19.

This clone was observed once. The rearrangement joins TRBV25-1 to TRBJ2-7, with a weak D call TRBD1 (5 bases). With 5 bases removed from V and 4 bases from J, the gap between germline ends came to 6 bases. This CDR3 has 11 residues. Per the germline V gene, CDR1 is MGHDK and CDR2 is SYGVNS. The CDR3 region has the DNA TGTGCCAGCAGTCAGGGTTACGAGCAGTACTTC. This sequence encodes CASSQGYEQYF.

Written as DNA, the CDR3 is TGTGCCAGCAGCTCTCCGGGGACAGGGGGCAATCAGCCCCAGCATTTT. The encoded protein is CASSSPGTGGNQPQHF. V gene TRBV7-2 combines with J gene TRBJ1-5; 10 nucleotides align to TRBD1. CDR3 size: 16 residues. V trimming: 4 bases; J trimming: 2 bases; junction bases outside the gene matches: 5. The V gene's germline CDR1 is SGHTA and CDR2 FQGNSA.